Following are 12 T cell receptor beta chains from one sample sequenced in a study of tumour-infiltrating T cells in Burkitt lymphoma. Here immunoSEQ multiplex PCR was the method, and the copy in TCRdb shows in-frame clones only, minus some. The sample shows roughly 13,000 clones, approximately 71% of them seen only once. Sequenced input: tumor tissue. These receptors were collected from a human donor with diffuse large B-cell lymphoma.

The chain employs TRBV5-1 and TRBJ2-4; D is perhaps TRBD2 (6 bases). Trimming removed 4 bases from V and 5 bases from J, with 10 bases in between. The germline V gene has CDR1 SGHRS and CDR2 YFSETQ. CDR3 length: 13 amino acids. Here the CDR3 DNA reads TGCGCCAGCAGCCCCTCGGGGGAAAACATTCAGTACTTC. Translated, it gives CASSPSGENIQYF.

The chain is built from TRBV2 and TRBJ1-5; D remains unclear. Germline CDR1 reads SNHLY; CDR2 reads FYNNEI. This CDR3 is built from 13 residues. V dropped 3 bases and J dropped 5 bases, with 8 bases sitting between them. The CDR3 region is CASSDSSDQPQHF. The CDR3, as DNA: TGTGCCAGCAGTGATTCATCCGATCAGCCCCAGCATTTT.

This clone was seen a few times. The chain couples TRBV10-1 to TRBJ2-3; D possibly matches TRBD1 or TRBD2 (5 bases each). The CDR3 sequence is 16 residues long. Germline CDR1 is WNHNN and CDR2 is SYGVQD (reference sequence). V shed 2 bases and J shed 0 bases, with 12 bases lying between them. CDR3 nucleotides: TGCGCCAGCAGTGAGGGGACGGCAACTAGCACAGATACGCAGTATTTT. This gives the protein CASSEGTATSTDTQYF.

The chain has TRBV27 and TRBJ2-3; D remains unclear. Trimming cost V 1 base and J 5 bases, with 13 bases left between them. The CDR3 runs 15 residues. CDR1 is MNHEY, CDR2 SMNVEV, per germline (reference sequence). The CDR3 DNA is TGTGCCAGCAGTTTATTCGGGCTAGTGGTAGATACGCAGTATTTT. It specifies CASSLFGLVVDTQYF.

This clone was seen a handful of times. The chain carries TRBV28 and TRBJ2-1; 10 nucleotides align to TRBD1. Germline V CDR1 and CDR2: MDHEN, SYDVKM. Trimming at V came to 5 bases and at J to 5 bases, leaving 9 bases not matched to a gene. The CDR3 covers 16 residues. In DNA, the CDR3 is TGTGCCAGCAGTAAGCCCGGGACAGGGGTCCACAATGAGCAGTTCTTC. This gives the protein CASSKPGTGVHNEQFF.

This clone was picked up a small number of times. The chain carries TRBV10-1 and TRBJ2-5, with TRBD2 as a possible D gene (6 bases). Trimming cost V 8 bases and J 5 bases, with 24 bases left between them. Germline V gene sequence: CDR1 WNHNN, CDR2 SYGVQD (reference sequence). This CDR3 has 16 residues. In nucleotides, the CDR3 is TGCGCCAGCCCTCGGGGGTGGCGGGAAGGCTTGGAGACCCAGTACTTC. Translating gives CASPRGWREGLETQYF.

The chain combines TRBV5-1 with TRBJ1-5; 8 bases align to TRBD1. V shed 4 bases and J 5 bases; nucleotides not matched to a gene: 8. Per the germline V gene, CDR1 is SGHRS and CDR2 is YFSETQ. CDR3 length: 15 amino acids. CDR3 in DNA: TGCGCCAGCAGCACAGGACAGGGAGGGGATCAGCCCCAGCATTTT. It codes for CASSTGQGGDQPQHF.

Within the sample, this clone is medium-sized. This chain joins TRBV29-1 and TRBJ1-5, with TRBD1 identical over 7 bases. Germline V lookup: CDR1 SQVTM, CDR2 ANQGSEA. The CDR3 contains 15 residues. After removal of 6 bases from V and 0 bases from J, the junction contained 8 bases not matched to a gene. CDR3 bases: TGCAGCGTAGCTGGACAGGATGATAGCAATCAGCCCCAGCATTTT. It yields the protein CSVAGQDDSNQPQHF.

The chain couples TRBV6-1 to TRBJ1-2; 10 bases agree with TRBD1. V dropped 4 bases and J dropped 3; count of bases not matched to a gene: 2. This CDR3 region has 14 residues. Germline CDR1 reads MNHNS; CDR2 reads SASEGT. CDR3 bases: TGTGCCAGCAGTGGGGACAGGGGATACTATGGCTACACCTTC. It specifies CASSGDRGYYGYTF.

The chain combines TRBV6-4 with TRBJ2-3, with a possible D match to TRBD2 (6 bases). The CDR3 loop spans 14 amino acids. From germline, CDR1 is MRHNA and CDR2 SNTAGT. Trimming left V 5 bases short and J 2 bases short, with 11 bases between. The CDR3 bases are TGTGCCAGCAGTCCTAGCGCCTCCACAGATACGCAGTATTTT. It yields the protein CASSPSASTDTQYF.

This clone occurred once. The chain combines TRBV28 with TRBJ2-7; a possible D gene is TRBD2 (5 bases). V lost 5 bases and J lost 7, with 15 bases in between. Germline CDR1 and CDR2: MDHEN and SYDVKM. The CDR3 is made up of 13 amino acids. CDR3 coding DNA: TGTGCCAGCAGTCCGGACCCCTCGGGGGAGCAGTACTTC. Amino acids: CASSPDPSGEQYF.

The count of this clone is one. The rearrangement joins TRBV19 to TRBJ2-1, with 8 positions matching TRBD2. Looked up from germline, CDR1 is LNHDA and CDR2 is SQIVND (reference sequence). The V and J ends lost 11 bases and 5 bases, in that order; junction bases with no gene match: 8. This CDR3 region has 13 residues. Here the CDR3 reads CASWLAGNNEQFF. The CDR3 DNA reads TGTGCCTCGTGGCTAGCGGGTAACAATGAGCAGTTCTTC.